This T cell receptor beta chain comes out of a study of blood T cells in healthy people across ages. General observations from the study: The unknown donor CMV status may have confounded expanded clonotype changes. Significant beta diversity loss was already apparent by age about 39, declining roughly linearly.

About this clonotype itself: Its specificity is unknown.

CDR1 is SEHNR and CDR2 is FQNEAQ in the germline V gene (reference sequence). CDR3 length: 14 amino acids. Trimming took 1 base from V and 5 from J, leaving 11 bases between them. A sample-barcoded 5' primer and a J-beta primer mix were used in a second PCR of roughly 6 to 11 cycles. No fewer than 3 million CDR3-containing paired-end reads came from each sample. TCRdb reprocessed the 5' RACE reads with MiXCR, giving one entry per CDR3 protein. Altogether 780,000 or so distinct CDR3 sequences are present, about 56% being singletons, with the ten largest covering 25% to 30%. Peripheral blood was drawn, roughly 10 milliliters per donor.

The receptor was isolated from a man in his forties in good health. Sequenced: blood. The genes are TRBV7-9 and TRBJ2-5, with a tentative D call TRBD1 (5 bases). The CDR3 protein is CASSLDQGYETQYF. The CDR3 region has the DNA TGTGCCAGCAGCTTAGACCAGGGTTACGAGACCCAGTACTTC.